One sample yielded the 26 T cell receptor beta chains listed below, sequenced in a study of T cells in Graves' hyperthyroidism and ophthalmopathy. Using RNA transcripts as the source, TCR beta CDR3 regions were amplified. HTBI primers were used for first-round RT-PCR of the TCR CDR3. TCRdb reprocessed the multiplex PCR reads with MiXCR, giving one entry per CDR3 protein. The table lists 350,000 to 450,000 distinct CDR3 sequences, approximately 15% of them singletons. Material for sequencing was blood. The receptors come from a woman aged 60-70 years with Graves' hyperthyroidism.

This clonotype was seen repeatedly, ten times or more. V usage is TRBV30 and J usage is TRBJ2-7, with 14 bases fitting TRBD2. V lost 2 bases and J lost 5; bases outside the gene matches: 8. The germline V gene has CDR1 GTSNPN and CDR2 SVGIG (reference sequence). This CDR3 has 16 residues. The CDR3 DNA is TGTGCCTGGAGTAAGGGGGGACTAGCGGGAGTCCACGAGCAGTACTTC. Translated, it gives CAWSKGGLAGVHEQYF. The whole variable domain, filled in from reference TRBV30 and TRBJ2-7, reads SQTIHQWPATLVQPVGSPLSLECTVEGTSNPNLYWYRQAAGRGLQLLFYSVGIGQISSEVPQNLSASRPQDRQFILSSKKLLLSDSGFYLCAWSKGGLAGVHEQYFGPGTRLTVT.

This clonotype appeared many times. In DNA, the CDR3 is TGTGCCAGCACCGGTTCAGGGTTCTACGAGCAGTACTTC. As protein: CASTGSGFYEQYF. The rearrangement links TRBV28 to TRBJ2-7; D is possibly TRBD1 (5 bases). Trimming took 7 bases from V and 3 from J, leaving 13 bases between them. This CDR3 is 13 amino acids long. Germline-derived CDR1 and CDR2 are MDHEN and SYDVKM.

This clonotype came up a few times. This may stem from a read error, because a much larger clone lies one nucleotide away. The gene calls are TRBV5-5 and TRBJ2-3; TRBD1 is a possible D gene (5 bases). Germline V lookup: CDR1 SGHKS, CDR2 YYEKEE (reference sequence). This CDR3 is built from 16 residues. CDR3 sequence reads: CASNHGAFGSTDTRYF. DNA for the CDR3: TGTGCCAGCAACCATGGGGCATTCGGAAGCACAGATACGCGGTATTTT.

At least ten counts were recorded for this clonotype. The chain combines TRBV11-2 with TRBJ2-1; TRBD1 matches 7 bases. In germline, CDR1 is SGHAT, CDR2 FQNNGV. The CDR3 covers 15 residues. V was clipped by 3 bases and J by 6 bases; unmatched bases: 8. Written as DNA, the CDR3 is TGTGCCAGCAGCTTCCCAGGGGGACAGTTCAATGAGCAGTTCTTC. This encodes CASSFPGGQFNEQFF.

The J gene is TRBJ2-1, the V gene TRBV7-3, with no clear D. Per the germline V gene, CDR1 is SGHTA and CDR2 is FQGTGA. With 1 base removed from V and 8 bases from J, the gap between germline ends came to 12 bases. This CDR3 comprises 14 residues. CDR3 amino acids: CASSLSAATDEQFF. CDR3 coding DNA: TGTGCCAGCAGCTTAAGTGCTGCCACTGATGAGCAGTTCTTC.

This clonotype was seen at least ten times. The chain links TRBV6-2 or TRBV6-3 to TRBJ2-1; tentative D call: TRBD1 (6 bases). V shed 6 bases and J shed 0 bases, with 12 bases lying between them. The CDR3 spans 15 residues. The V gene's germline CDR1 is MNHEY and CDR2 SVGEGT. The CDR3, as DNA: TGTGCCAGCAGACCTCAGGGACACTCCTACAATGAGCAGTTCTTC. Amino acids: CASRPQGHSYNEQFF.

There are many counts of this clonotype. The J gene is TRBJ2-3, the V gene TRBV7-3; D remains unclear. The CDR3 is 14 residues long. V was trimmed by 4 bases and J by 5 bases, leaving 13 bases between them. Per the germline V gene, CDR1 is SGHTA and CDR2 is FQGTGA. The CDR3 protein is CASSSPPEIDTQYF. The CDR3 DNA sequence: TGTGCCAGCAGCTCCCCGCCAGAGATAGATACGCAGTATTTT.

This chain connects TRBV10-3 to TRBJ2-5; 7 bases map to TRBD2. The CDR3 consists of 15 residues. The junction had 11 bases not matched to a gene; V was cut back by 6 bases and J by 4 bases. Germline-derived CDR1 and CDR2 are ENHRY and SYGVKD. The chain's CDR3 is CAISPGTTMGETQYF. The CDR3 DNA follows: TGTGCCATCAGCCCCGGGACTACAATGGGAGAGACCCAGTACTTC.

This chain connects TRBV9 to TRBJ1-1; maybe TRBD1 (5 bases). From germline, CDR1 is SGDLS and CDR2 YYNGEE. The CDR3 is 13 residues long. The ends were cut back, 4 bases at V and 7 bases at J, with 14 bases in the middle. The CDR3 sequence is CASSFSSTDEAFF. CDR3 nucleotide sequence: TGTGCCAGCAGCTTTAGCTCGACAGATGAAGCTTTCTTT.

The gene calls are TRBV19 and TRBJ2-6, with 9 bases that match TRBD1. This CDR3 spans 19 amino acids. Germline assignment: CDR1 LNHDA and CDR2 SQIVND (reference sequence). V dropped 5 bases and J dropped 0; count of bases not matched to a gene: 11. Here the CDR3 reads CASSLGATGGISGANVLTF. In nucleotides, the CDR3 is TGTGCCAGTAGTCTAGGCGCGACAGGGGGAATCTCTGGGGCCAACGTCCTGACTTTC.

V usage is TRBV6-1 and J usage is TRBJ2-3; TRBD2 matches 14 bases. Germline V lookup: CDR1 MNHNS, CDR2 SASEGT. There are 19 residues in the CDR3. The J segment lost 6 bases and the V segment lost 5 bases, leaving 16 bases of the junction unmatched. This CDR3 reads CASSYGAPGTSGSWDTQYF. The CDR3 DNA sequence: TGTGCCAGCAGTTATGGCGCTCCCGGGACTAGCGGGAGTTGGGATACGCAGTATTTT.

This clonotype has a count of ten or more. The chain carries TRBV7-3 and TRBJ2-3; D ambiguous. Per the germline V gene, CDR1 is SGHTA and CDR2 is FQGTGA. The CDR3 length is 13 residues. Trimming removed 2 bases at V and 4 bases at J, with 7 bases between. The DNA of the CDR3 is TGTGCCAGCAGCTTACGGTTATCAGATACGCAGTATTTT. Translated, it gives CASSLRLSDTQYF. The full variable domain, rest sourced from reference TRBV7-3 and TRBJ2-3, is GAGVSQTPSNKVTEKGKYVELRCDPISGHTALYWYRQSLGQGPEFLIYFQGTGAADDSGLPNDRFFAVRPEGSVSTLKIQRTERGDSAVYLCASSLRLSDTQYFGPGTRLTVL.

This clonotype was seen many times. The V gene is TRBV5-1, the J gene TRBJ2-5; D unresolved. The germline gives CDR1 SGHRS, CDR2 YFSETQ. CDR3 length: 14 residues. V shed 0 bases and J shed 4 bases, with 10 bases lying between them. The CDR3 nucleotides are TGCGCCAGCAGCTTGGGGATGGTTGGAGAGACCCAGTACTTC. Translation: CASSLGMVGETQYF.

In this sample, this clonotype turned up many times. V and J are TRBV6-1 and TRBJ2-7, with D perhaps TRBD2 (6 bases). Trimming stripped 6 bases from V and 4 bases from J, with 19 bases between. This CDR3 contains 15 residues. Germline-derived CDR1 and CDR2 are MNHNS and SASEGT. The CDR3 reads CASSPQVAVSYEQYF. CDR3 nucleotide sequence: TGTGCCAGCAGCCCCCAGGTAGCGGTTAGTTACGAGCAGTACTTC.

This clonotype was recorded at least ten times. The V and J genes are TRBV7-9 and TRBJ1-6, with D tentatively TRBD1 (6 bases). The CDR3 totals 15 residues. Germline CDR1 is SEHNR and CDR2 is FQNEAQ (reference sequence). The V and J ends lost 5 bases and 9 bases respectively, with 17 bases between them. The chain's CDR3 is CASSVSTGSSSPLHF. For the CDR3, the DNA is TGTGCCAGCAGCGTCAGCACAGGGTCGAGTTCACCCCTCCACTTT.

This clonotype was counted at least ten times. The V call is TRBV20-1, the J call TRBJ1-1; D not resolved. The CDR3 runs 14 residues. CDR1 and CDR2 (germline): DFQATT, SNEGSKA (reference sequence). V dropped 1 base and J dropped 5 bases, with 14 bases sitting between them. The CDR3 coding sequence is TGCAGTGCTAGAGCCCCGGTGGGGATAACTGAAGCTTTCTTT. This translates into CSARAPVGITEAFF.

The V and J genes are TRBV19 and TRBJ2-1; D is undetermined. The V end was cut by 0 bases, the J end by 8 bases, with 11 bases between. Germline lookup yields CDR1 LNHDA and CDR2 SQIVND (reference sequence). There are 14 residues in the CDR3. CDR3 amino acids: CASSIEGRYHEQFF. CDR3 bases: TGTGCCAGTAGTATAGAGGGCAGGTATCATGAGCAGTTCTTC.

This clonotype was seen many times. The genes are TRBV7-8 and TRBJ2-7; 10 nucleotides agree with TRBD2. Germline-derived CDR1 and CDR2 are SGHVS and FQNEAQ. With 5 bases clipped from V and 5 bases from J, the junction kept 9 bases outside the gene matches. The CDR3 extends over 15 amino acids. CDR3 region: CASSRGPSGSDEQYF. The DNA of the CDR3 is TGTGCCAGCAGCAGGGGGCCTAGCGGGAGCGACGAGCAGTACTTC.

The chain joins TRBV20-1 to TRBJ2-1; the D is unclear. The CDR3 sequence is 15 residues long. V lost 0 bases to trimming and J lost 6 bases, with 15 bases between them. Per the germline V gene, CDR1 is DFQATT and CDR2 is SNEGSKA (reference sequence). CDR3 loop: CSARDLTTYRNEQFF. The CDR3 coding sequence is TGCAGTGCTAGAGATCTCACAACCTATCGCAATGAGCAGTTCTTC.

In this sample, this clonotype turned up a few times. A read error may account for a junction end that differs from germline. The rearrangement joins TRBV5-4 to TRBJ2-5; 9 bases are a match to TRBD2. This CDR3 comprises 14 residues. Per the germline V gene, CDR1 is SGHNT and CDR2 is YYREEE (reference sequence). The CDR3 reads CDSSPRTSAETQYF. Here the CDR3 DNA reads TGTGACAGCAGCCCTCGGACTAGCGCAGAGACCCAGTACTTC. The full variable domain, rest sourced from reference TRBV5-4 and TRBJ2-5, is ETGVTQSPTHLIKTRGQQVTLRCSSQSGHNTVSWYQQALGQGPQFIFQYYREEENGRGNFPPRFSGLQFPNYSSELNVNALELDDSALYLCDSSPRTSAETQYFGPGTRLLVL.

In its sample, this clonotype was seen a few times. The chain has TRBV24-1 and TRBJ2-7; D unclear. The V and J ends lost 6 bases and 1 base respectively, with 6 bases between them. CDR1 is KGHDR and CDR2 is SFDVKD in the germline V gene. The CDR3 is 12 residues long. The CDR3 is CATSPGSYEQYF. CDR3 DNA: TGTGCCACCAGTCCGGGTTCCTACGAGCAGTACTTC.

This clonotype was detected ten times or more. This chain uses TRBV7-9 with TRBJ1-2; D call uncertain. Deletions cut 4 bases from V and 0 bases from J, with 6 bases between. From germline, CDR1 is SEHNR and CDR2 FQNEAQ (reference sequence). The CDR3 sequence is 13 residues long. Here the CDR3 DNA reads TGTGCCAGCAGCTCTACAGCTAACTATGGCTACACCTTC. Translating it yields CASSSTANYGYTF.

This clonotype occurred many times. The chain carries TRBV4-2 and TRBJ2-5; no reliable D call. The V gene's germline CDR1 is LGHNA and CDR2 YNFKEQ. Trimming shortened V by 0 bases and J by 4 bases, and 6 bases separated the two germline ends. This CDR3 spans 13 amino acids. The CDR3 DNA reads TGTGCCAGCAGCCAAGAAGGCGGAGAGACCCAGTACTTC. It specifies CASSQEGGETQYF.

This clonotype was seen many times. This chain connects TRBV5-4 to TRBJ2-3, with D possibly matching TRBD2 (5 bases). This CDR3 contains 17 residues. V lost 4 bases, J lost 0 bases, and 18 bases lay in between. Germline CDR1 reads SGHNT; CDR2 reads YYREEE (reference sequence). The CDR3 DNA is TGTGCCAGCAGCCCGGCCGGTGAAGCGGAGAGCACAGATACGCAGTATTTT. Its protein product is CASSPAGEAESTDTQYF.

This clonotype was detected ten times or more. The chain couples TRBV6-2 or TRBV6-3 to TRBJ2-1; 12 nucleotides agree with TRBD2. CDR1 is MNHEY, CDR2 SVGEGT, per germline. The CDR3 length is 15 residues. J was trimmed by 7 bases and V by 7 bases; bases with no gene match: 8. The CDR3 here is CASTNPGLAGNEQFF. The DNA of the CDR3 is TGTGCCAGCACAAACCCGGGACTAGCGGGTAATGAGCAGTTCTTC.

This clonotype came up many times. This chain uses TRBV27 with TRBJ1-1; TRBD1 matches at 7 bases. Germline trimming cut 6 bases from V and 0 bases from J; bases unmatched to any gene: 4. Germline CDR1 MNHEY, CDR2 SMNVEV (reference sequence). The CDR3 has 14 residues. This CDR3 reads CASRWTGLNTEAFF. Written as DNA, the CDR3 is TGTGCCAGCAGGTGGACAGGATTGAACACTGAAGCTTTCTTT.